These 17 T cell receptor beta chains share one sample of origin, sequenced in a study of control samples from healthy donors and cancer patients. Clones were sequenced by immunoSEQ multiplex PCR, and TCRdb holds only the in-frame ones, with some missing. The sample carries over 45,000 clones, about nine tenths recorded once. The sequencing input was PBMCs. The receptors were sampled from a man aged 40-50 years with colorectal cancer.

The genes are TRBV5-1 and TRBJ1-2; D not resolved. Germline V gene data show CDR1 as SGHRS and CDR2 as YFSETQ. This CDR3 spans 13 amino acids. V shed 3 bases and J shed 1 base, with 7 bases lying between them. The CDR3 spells CASSSQVNYGYTF. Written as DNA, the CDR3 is TGCGCCAGCAGCTCCCAGGTTAACTATGGCTACACCTTC.

The CDR3 loop reads CASRPPGTINTGELFF. CDR3 nucleotides: TGTGCCAGCAGACCCCCGGGGACAATTAACACCGGGGAGCTGTTTTTT. This rearrangement joins TRBV6-6 to TRBJ2-2; D perhaps matches TRBD1 (6 bases). Germline lookup yields CDR1 MNHNY and CDR2 SVGAGI (reference sequence). This CDR3 region has 16 residues. Trimming took off 6 bases at V and 2 bases at J, with 16 bases between the two ends.

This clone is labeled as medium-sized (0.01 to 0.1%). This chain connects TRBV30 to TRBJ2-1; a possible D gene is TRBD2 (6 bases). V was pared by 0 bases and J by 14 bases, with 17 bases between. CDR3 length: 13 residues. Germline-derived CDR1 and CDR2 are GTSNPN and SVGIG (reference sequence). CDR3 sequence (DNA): TGTGCCTGGAGTGTGACTAGGGGTTCGTGGGAGTTCTTC. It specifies CAWSVTRGSWEFF.

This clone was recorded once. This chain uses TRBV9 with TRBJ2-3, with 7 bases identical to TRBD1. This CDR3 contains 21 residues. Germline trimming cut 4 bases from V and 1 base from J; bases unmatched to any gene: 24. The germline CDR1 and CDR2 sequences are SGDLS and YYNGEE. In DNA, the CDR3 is TGTGCCAGCAGCTACCCGGGACAGACAGTCGTAGATGTGACCGGCACAGATACGCAGTATTTT. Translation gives CASSYPGQTVVDVTGTDTQYF.

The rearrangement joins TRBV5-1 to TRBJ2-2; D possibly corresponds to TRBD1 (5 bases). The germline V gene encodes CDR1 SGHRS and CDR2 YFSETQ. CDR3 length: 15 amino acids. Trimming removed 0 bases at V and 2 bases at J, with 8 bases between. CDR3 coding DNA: TGCGCCAGCAGCTTGGCAGGACACAACACCGGGGAGCTGTTTTTT. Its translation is CASSLAGHNTGELFF.

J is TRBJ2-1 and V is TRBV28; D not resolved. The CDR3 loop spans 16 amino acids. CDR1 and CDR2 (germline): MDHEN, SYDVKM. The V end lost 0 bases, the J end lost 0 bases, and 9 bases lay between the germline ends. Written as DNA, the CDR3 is TGTGCCAGCAGTTTATGGGCTAGAAGCTCCTACAATGAGCAGTTCTTC. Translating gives CASSLWARSSYNEQFF.

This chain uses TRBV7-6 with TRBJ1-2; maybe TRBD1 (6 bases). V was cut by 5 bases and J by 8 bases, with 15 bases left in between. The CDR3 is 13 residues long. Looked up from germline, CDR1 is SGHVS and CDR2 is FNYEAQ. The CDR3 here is CASSVEQGLGYTF. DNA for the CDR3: TGTGCCAGCAGCGTCGAACAGGGCCTCGGCTACACCTTC.

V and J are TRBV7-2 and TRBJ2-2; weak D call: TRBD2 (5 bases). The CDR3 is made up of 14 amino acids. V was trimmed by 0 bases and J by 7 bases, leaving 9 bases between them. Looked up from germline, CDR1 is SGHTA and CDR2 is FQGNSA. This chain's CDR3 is CASSLAGEHGELFF. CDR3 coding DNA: TGTGCCAGCAGCTTAGCGGGAGAACACGGGGAGCTGTTTTTT.

CDR3: CASSSDRTYEQYF. The DNA for the CDR3 is TGTGCCAGCAGTTCGGACAGGACCTACGAGCAGTACTTC. This sequence joins TRBV27 and TRBJ2-7, with 7 bases aligning to TRBD1. Germline-derived CDR1 and CDR2 are MNHEY and SMNVEV (reference sequence). The ends lost 4 bases at V and 2 bases at J; junction bases unmatched: 2. The CDR3 sequence is 13 residues long.

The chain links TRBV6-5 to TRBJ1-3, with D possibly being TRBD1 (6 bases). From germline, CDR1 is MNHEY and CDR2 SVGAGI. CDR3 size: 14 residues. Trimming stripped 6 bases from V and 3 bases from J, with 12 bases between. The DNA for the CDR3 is TGTGCCAGCAGCCCCGGGGGCCTTGGAAACACCATATATTTT. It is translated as CASSPGGLGNTIYF.

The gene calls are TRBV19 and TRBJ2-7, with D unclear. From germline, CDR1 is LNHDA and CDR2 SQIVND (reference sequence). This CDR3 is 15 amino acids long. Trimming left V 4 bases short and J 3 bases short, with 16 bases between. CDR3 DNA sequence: TGTGCCAGTAGTAACTCCCCGGTTGGTGACTACGAGCAGTACTTC. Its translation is CASSNSPVGDYEQYF.

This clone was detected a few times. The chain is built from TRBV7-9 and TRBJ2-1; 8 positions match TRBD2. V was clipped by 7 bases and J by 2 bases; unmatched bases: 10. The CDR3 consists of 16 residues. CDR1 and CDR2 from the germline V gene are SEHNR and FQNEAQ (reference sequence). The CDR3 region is CASTPPGGSTYNEQFF. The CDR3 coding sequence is TGTGCCAGCACCCCACCGGGGGGGTCGACCTACAATGAGCAGTTCTTC.

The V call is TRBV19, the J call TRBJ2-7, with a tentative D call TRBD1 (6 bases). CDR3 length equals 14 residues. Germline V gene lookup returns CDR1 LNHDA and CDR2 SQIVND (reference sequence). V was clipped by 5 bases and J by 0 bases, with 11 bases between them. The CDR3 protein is CASSFLGGSYEQYF. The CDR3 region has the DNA TGTGCCAGTAGTTTCCTAGGGGGCTCCTACGAGCAGTACTTC.

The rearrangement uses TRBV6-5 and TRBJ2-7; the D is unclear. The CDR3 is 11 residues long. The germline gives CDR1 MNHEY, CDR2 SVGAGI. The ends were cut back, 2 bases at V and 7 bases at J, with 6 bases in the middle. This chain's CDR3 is CASSYVGEQYF. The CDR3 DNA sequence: TGTGCCAGCAGTTACGTGGGGGAGCAGTACTTC.

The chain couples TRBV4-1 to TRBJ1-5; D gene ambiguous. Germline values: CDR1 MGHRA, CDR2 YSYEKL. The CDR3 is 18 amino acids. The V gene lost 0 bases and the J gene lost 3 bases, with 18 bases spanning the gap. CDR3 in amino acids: CASSQEQRRGRFNQPQHF. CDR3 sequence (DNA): TGCGCCAGCAGCCAAGAGCAGCGACGCGGACGGTTCAATCAGCCCCAGCATTTT.

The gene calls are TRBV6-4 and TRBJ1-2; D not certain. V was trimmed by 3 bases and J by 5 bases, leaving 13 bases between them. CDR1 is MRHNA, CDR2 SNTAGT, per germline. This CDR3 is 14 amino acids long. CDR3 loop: CASSEREGSYGYTF. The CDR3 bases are TGTGCCAGCAGTGAAAGGGAGGGCTCTTATGGCTACACCTTC.

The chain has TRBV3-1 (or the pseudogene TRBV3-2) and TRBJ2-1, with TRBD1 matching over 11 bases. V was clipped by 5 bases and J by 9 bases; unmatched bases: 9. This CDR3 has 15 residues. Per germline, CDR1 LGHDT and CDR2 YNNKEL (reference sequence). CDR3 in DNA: TGTGCCAGCAGCTCGTTGGGACAGGGGGGGACTGAGCAGTTCTTC. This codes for CASSSLGQGGTEQFF.